These T cell receptor beta chains were read from a single sample in a study of blood T cell repertoires in COVID-19. Profiling relied on immunoSEQ multiplex PCR, and the TCRdb table lists in-frame clones only, not all of them. Among about 350,000 clones listed, approximately 90% were seen once. Sample: peripheral blood. The receptors stem from a man under 40 with COVID-19, enrolled during active disease. The conserved cysteine and the conserved F or W are not part of the CDR3 here.

J gene,V gene,CDR3 protein
TRBJ2-5,TRBV21-1,ASSKSEGRRGKRETQY
TRBJ1-5,TRBV6-1,ASSEAWRNQPQH
TRBJ1-1,TRBV12-3/TRBV12-4,ASSPGYTEAF
TRBJ2-5,TRBV9,ASSVRGQETQY
TRBJ1-5,TRBV19,ASSQTGGKSQPQH
TRBJ2-1,TRBV30,AWRTAGTSGRNEQF
TRBJ2-3,TRBV10-3,AMRAGGVGTDTQY
TRBJ1-1,TRBV10-3,AILPGQGVLNTEAF
TRBJ2-1,TRBV24-1,ATSRTGTTSYNEQF
TRBJ2-7,TRBV7-2,ASSLVSGVSSYEQY
TRBJ1-2,TRBV20-1,SASTGGGLYGYT
TRBJ1-2,TRBV9,ASDNGWSQTVNYGYT
TRBJ1-5,TRBV18,ASSPGTGGNQPQH
TRBJ2-7,TRBV19,ASSIQGPQKRQY
TRBJ2-7,TRBV9,ASSVSARTGDEQY
TRBJ2-6,TRBV19,ASGDSRDPRPGANVLT
TRBJ2-1,TRBV7-2,ASSLVGGAGSEQF
TRBJ2-4,TRBV4-1,ASSPGQGAHIQY
TRBJ2-7,TRBV9,ASSVRGGDEQY
TRBJ2-7,TRBV15,ATSRPGLGYEQY